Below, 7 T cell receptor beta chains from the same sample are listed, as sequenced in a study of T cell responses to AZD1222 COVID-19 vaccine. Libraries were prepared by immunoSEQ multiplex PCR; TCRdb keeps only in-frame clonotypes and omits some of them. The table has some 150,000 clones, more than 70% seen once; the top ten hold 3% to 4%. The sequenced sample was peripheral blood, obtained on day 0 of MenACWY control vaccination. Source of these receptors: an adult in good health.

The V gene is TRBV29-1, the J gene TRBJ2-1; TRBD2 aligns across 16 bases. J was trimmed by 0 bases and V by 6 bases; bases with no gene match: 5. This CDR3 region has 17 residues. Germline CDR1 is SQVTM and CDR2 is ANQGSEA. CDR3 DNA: TGCAGCGTCTCAGGGACTAGCGGGAGGGCCTCCTACAATGAGCAGTTCTTC. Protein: CSVSGTSGRASYNEQFF.

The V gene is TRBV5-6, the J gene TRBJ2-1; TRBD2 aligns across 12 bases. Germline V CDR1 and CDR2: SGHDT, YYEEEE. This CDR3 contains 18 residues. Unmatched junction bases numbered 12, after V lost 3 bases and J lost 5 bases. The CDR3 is CASSSLARLAGVDNEQFF. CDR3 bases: TGTGCCAGCAGCTCCTTAGCCCGACTAGCGGGAGTAGACAATGAGCAGTTCTTC.

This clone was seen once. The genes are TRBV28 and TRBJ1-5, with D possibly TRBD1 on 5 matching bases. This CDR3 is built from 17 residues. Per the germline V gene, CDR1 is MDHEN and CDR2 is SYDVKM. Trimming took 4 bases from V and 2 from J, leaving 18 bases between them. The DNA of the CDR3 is TGTGCCAGCAGTTGGGATGCAGGGACGCGAGGCAATCAGCCCCAGCATTTT. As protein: CASSWDAGTRGNQPQHF. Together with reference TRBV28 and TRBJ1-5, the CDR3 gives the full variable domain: DVKVTQSSRYLVKRTGEKVFLECVQDMDHENMFWYRQDPGLGLRLIYFSYDVKMKEKGDIPEGYSVSREKKERFSLILESASTNQTSMYLCASSWDAGTRGNQPQHFGDGTRLSIL.

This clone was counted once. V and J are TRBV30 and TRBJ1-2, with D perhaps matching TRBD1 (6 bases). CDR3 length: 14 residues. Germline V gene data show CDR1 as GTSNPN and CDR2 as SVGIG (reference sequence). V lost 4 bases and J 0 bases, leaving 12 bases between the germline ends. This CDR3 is CAWTLQGPNYGYTF. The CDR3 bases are TGTGCCTGGACGCTCCAGGGGCCTAACTATGGCTACACCTTC.

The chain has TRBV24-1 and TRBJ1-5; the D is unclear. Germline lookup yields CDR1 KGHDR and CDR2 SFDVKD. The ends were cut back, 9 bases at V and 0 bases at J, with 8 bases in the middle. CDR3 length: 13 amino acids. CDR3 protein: CATGADSNQPQHF. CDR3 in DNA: TGTGCCACCGGAGCGGATAGCAATCAGCCCCAGCATTTT.

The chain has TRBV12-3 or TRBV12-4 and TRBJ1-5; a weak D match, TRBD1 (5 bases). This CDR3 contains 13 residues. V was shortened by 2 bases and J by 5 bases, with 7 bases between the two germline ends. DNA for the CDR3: TGTGCCAGCAGTTTATTAGGGGATCAGCCCCAGCATTTT. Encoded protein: CASSLLGDQPQHF.

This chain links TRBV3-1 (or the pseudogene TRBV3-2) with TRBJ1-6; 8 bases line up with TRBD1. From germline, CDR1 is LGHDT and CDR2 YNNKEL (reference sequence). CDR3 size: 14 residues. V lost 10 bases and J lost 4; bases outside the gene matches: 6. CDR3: CATGTGSYNSPLHF. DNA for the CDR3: TGTGCCACCGGGACAGGATCTTATAATTCACCCCTCCACTTT.